This TCR beta chain was observed in a study of T cells after posttransplantation cyclophosphamide listed by TCRdb under 2016. Concerning the study at large: Using TRB sequencing, the study followed how the T cell repertoire rebuilt after myeloablative bone marrow transplantation with posttransplantation cyclophosphamide given as GVHD prophylaxis. Antigen receptor sequencing was done on samples from 35 to 45 PTCy-treated patients and from 15 to 20 related bone marrow donors of those patients. Public TRB sequences were queried against a database of over 3,600 sequences associated with responses to pathogens, tumor antigens, self-antigens and alloantigens. Because TRA and TRB clonality correlated tightly in 10 or so samples, later TCR analyses were limited to TRB. Blood from every one of the 30 to 40 PTCy patients who had 1-year posttransplant specimens underwent TRB sequencing. In 3 patients, up to about 3 additional blood samples taken between 2 and 5.2 years after transplant also underwent TRB sequencing, as did pretransplant blood from 4 patients.

A word on this clone: The antigen it binds to is not known. One base away there is no much larger clone; base qualities are not given.

The study at large found these results: Across approximately 41 patients, TRB clonality was highly associated with recipient CMV seropositivity and CMV reactivation, and PTCy diversity was similar to diversity in CNI/methotrexate controls. At 1-2 months, donor-recipient similarity was low but rose over the first year, and the later blood repertoires were often dominated by donor CD8+ memory clones. The TRB repertoires of T cells infiltrating skin or GI tract showed only limited overlap with the TRB repertoires of T cells in blood.

TRB sequencing was run on genomic DNA with either the immunoSEQ assay at survey resolution or the hsTCRB kit. From the authors' description of their analysis: Initial read processing used immunoSEQ software, and repertoire analyses used the LymphoSeq R package. Clonality was computed as 1 minus normalized Shannon entropy; Gini coefficient was also calculated for each TRB dataset. Phenotypes of unsorted samples were inferred by mapping TRB sequences from sorted subsets of the recipient or donor onto the same recipient's unsorted samples. The source is immuneACCESS, and TCRdb retained only in-frame sequences with V and J called. Part of the clones is not carried over; for the studies checked, unresolved V genes explain less than half of this, and the remainder is unexplained. That table gives V, J and clone size, and the DNA gave D and trimming. A total of 3,500 or so clones appear in this sample, 70% to 80% of them only once. The ten most abundant clones make up about 8.8% of the sample.

The CDR3 holds 15 amino acids from the cysteine to the phenylalanine. Just the 45-base CDR3 DNA is kept, in frame starting at base 1. Trimming at the junction amounts to 1 base on V and 2 bases on J, and the germline ends lie 11 bases apart. CDR1 and CDR2 (LGHNA, YNFKEQ) derive from the germline V gene. The treatment or condition label, as the study defines it: high-dose cyclophosphamide on days +3 and +4 as single-agent GVHD prophylaxis. For conditioning, the PTCy patients got busulfan and fludarabine, then a related or unrelated marrow graft, followed by cyclophosphamide on days +3 and +4. PTCy-treated patients came from a prospective multi-institutional clinical trial. Peripheral blood and bone marrow mononuclear cells were isolated by Ficoll-Hypaque density centrifugation and were cryopreserved.

This clonotype was obtained from a male patient aged 60 to 75 who received an allogeneic stem cell transplant from a related donor and was CMV-positive. Some T cells may derive from the graft donor when a transplant has been performed. Sequenced here: PBMCs, sampled about 190 days after allogeneic stem cell transplant with posttransplant cyclophosphamide. The V and J segments used are TRBV4-2 and TRBJ2-5; a tentative D match to TRBD2 spans 6 bases. The nucleotide sequence reads as follows: TGTGCCAGCAGCCAAGGGGTGGAGGGGCAAGAGACCCAGTACTTC. The translation is CASSQGVEGQETQYF.